A single sample gave rise to the 12 T cell receptor beta chains below, sequenced in a study of T cell repertoires in ileal Crohn's disease. The assay was immunoSEQ multiplex PCR, and TCRdb's table has in-frame clones only and misses some. The sample lists around 33,000 clones; about four fifths were seen once. Input material: ileal tissue. Receptor source: an adult with Crohn's disease.

V and J are TRBV29-1 and TRBJ1-1; TRBD1 is a possible D gene (6 bases). Trimming removed 4 bases at V and 4 bases at J, with 10 bases between. Per germline, CDR1 SQVTM and CDR2 ANQGSEA. The CDR3 covers 12 residues. For the CDR3, the DNA is TGCAGCGTTGTATCCAGGGGCACTGAAGCTTTCTTT. It is translated as CSVVSRGTEAFF.

This sequence joins TRBV18 and TRBJ1-2; 7 nucleotides agree with TRBD1. Unmatched junction bases numbered 4, after V lost 6 bases and J lost 6 bases. The length of the CDR3 is 12 residues. Germline V CDR1 and CDR2: KGHSH, LQKENI. The CDR3 coding sequence is TGTGCCAGCTCGCCCACAGGGGATGGCTACACCTTC. Residues: CASSPTGDGYTF.

The chain carries TRBV6-1 and TRBJ1-2; D gene unclear. The CDR3 runs to 13 residues. Deletions cut 3 bases from V and 8 bases from J, with 13 bases between. Germline CDR1 reads MNHNS; CDR2 reads SASEGT. The CDR3 is CASSDSGVGGYTF. CDR3 coding DNA: TGTGCCAGCAGTGATTCCGGGGTTGGGGGCTACACCTTC.

The rearrangement uses TRBV10-3 and TRBJ1-1, with D perhaps matching TRBD1 (5 bases). In germline, CDR1 is ENHRY, CDR2 SYGVKD. The CDR3 length is 15 residues. V lost 2 bases and J lost 7, with 17 bases in between. The CDR3: CAISEGGGANIEAFF. The CDR3 bases are TGTGCCATCAGTGAGGGAGGAGGGGCGAATATTGAAGCTTTCTTT.

The V call is TRBV19, the J call TRBJ2-3; tentative D call: TRBD2 (5 bases). Per germline, CDR1 LNHDA and CDR2 SQIVND (reference sequence). The CDR3 has 13 amino acids. V was cut by 5 bases and J by 5 bases, with 11 bases left in between. This chain's CDR3 is CASSQSGIDTQYF. As DNA, the CDR3 is TGTGCCAGTAGTCAATCGGGGATAGATACGCAGTATTTT.

The chain is built from TRBV13 and TRBJ2-3; D gene unclear. V lost 3 bases, J lost 2 bases, and 9 bases lay in between. The germline gives CDR1 PRHDT, CDR2 FYEKMQ (reference sequence). This CDR3 region has 14 residues. The CDR3 DNA follows: TGTGCCAGCAGCTTCTGGGCCTTCACAGATACGCAGTATTTT. Translation gives CASSFWAFTDTQYF.

The rearrangement uses TRBV6-1 and TRBJ1-1; D remains unclear. The CDR3 length is 13 residues. Germline assignment: CDR1 MNHNS and CDR2 SASEGT. V lost 6 bases and J 1 base, leaving 9 bases between the germline ends. CDR3 DNA: TGTGCCAGCAGCGATGGCTCGAACACTGAAGCTTTCTTT. This translates into CASSDGSNTEAFF.

The V gene is TRBV6-1, the J gene TRBJ2-2; D unresolved. CDR1 is MNHNS, CDR2 SASEGT, per germline. This CDR3 spans 15 amino acids. V shed 1 base and J shed 4 bases, with 10 bases lying between them. For the CDR3, the DNA is TGTGCCAGCAGTGAAGGGAGATCAGTCACCGGGGAGCTGTTTTTT. Its translation: CASSEGRSVTGELFF.

In the case of this clone: This CDR3 is also generated by other DNA sequences in the sample. This chain links TRBV27 with TRBJ1-2; 8 nucleotides align to TRBD1. The CDR3 loop spans 14 amino acids. V was pared by 2 bases and J by 5 bases, with 4 bases of the junction left unmatched. Germline-derived CDR1 and CDR2 are MNHEY and SMNVEV (reference sequence). CDR3 nucleotides: TGTGCCAGCAGTTTAGTAGGGACAGGATATGGCTACACCTTC. The encoded protein is CASSLVGTGYGYTF.

This clone has only a few counts. The V gene is TRBV29-1, the J gene TRBJ2-1, with no clear D. This CDR3 spans 10 amino acids. V dropped 7 bases and J dropped 4 bases, with 5 bases sitting between them. The germline V gene has CDR1 SQVTM and CDR2 ANQGSEA. DNA of the CDR3: TGCAGCGCCGGGTACAATGAGCAGTTCTTC. Protein: CSAGYNEQFF.

Concerning this clone: The conserved closing phenylalanine or tryptophan is absent in this CDR3, likely reflecting a read error. The DNA is left out, because the CDR3 cannot be placed on it with certainty; the CDR3 is given as TCRdb lists it. This chain uses TRBV6-4 with TRBJ2-7; the table's TRBD1 call for D was not verified on the DNA. Germline loops: CDR1 MRHNA, CDR2 SNTAGT. The CDR3 comprises 11 residues, both ends counted. The CDR3 sequence is CASSDRTLSSS.

On this clone: Other nucleotide sequences in the sample specify the same CDR3. The genes are TRBV30 and TRBJ1-4, with 7 bases identical to TRBD1. V lost 0 bases to trimming and J lost 8 bases; unmatched junction nucleotides: 21. Germline V gives CDR1 GTSNPN, CDR2 SVGIG (reference sequence). The CDR3 has 19 amino acids. In nucleotides, the CDR3 is TGTGCCTGGAGTGTGTCTTGGGACAGAACTACGGCCGGAAGCGAAAAACTGTTTTTT. Protein product: CAWSVSWDRTTAGSEKLFF.